This TCR beta chain emerged from a study of Ad26.COV2.S vaccination and SARS-CoV-2 variants. Turning to the study itself: Donor was assigned to the Ad26.COV2.S arm of trial COV1001.

Specified treatment: roughly 18 received Ad26.COV2.S at low or high dose, single or two shots; 5 received placebo; per-sample allocation not given. Sampling occurred on day 63 after the first vaccine or placebo injection. The data were produced by immunoSEQ multiplex PCR, yet TCRdb's version contains in-frame clones alone and is incomplete. The table shows hundreds of thousands of clones, with 80% to 90% occurring only once. Of note for this clone: This sample also contains other DNA sequences that code for the same CDR3.

The CDR3 covers 14 residues. Trimming stripped 2 bases from V and 0 bases from J, with 5 bases between. The V gene's germline CDR1 is SGHTA and CDR2 FQGNSA. The chain employs TRBV7-2 and TRBJ1-3; perhaps TRBD1 as D (5 bases). Sequenced material: peripheral blood, taken in a trial of Ad26.COV2.S vaccine versus placebo. This clonotype was obtained from a person between 18 and 60 years old who received the Ad26.COV2.S COVID-19 vaccine or a placebo. CDR3 sequence: CASSLTGSGNTIYF. The CDR3 coding sequence is TGTGCCAGCAGCTTAACAGGCTCTGGAAACACCATATATTTT.